This T cell receptor (beta chain) was retrieved from a study of T cell clones after liver transplantation. The CDR3 loop spans 12 amino acids. With 8 bases removed from V and 3 bases from J, the gap between germline ends came to 9 bases. Germline V gene data show CDR1 as MNHEY and CDR2 as SMNVEV (reference sequence). Clones were sequenced by immunoSEQ multiplex PCR, and TCRdb holds only the in-frame ones, with some missing. This sample has around 51,000 clones; 80% to 90% occur once, and the top ten carry about an eighth. This chain connects TRBV27 to TRBJ2-3; D gene uncertain. The input for sequencing was CD8+ T cells from blood, taken 12 months after liver transplant. The source of this sequence is a human patient who received a liver transplant. Some T cells may possibly be graft donor cells. The CDR3 sequence: CASGPLTDTQYF. The CDR3 DNA follows: TGTGCCAGCGGACCCCTAACAGATACGCAGTATTTT.